These T cell receptor beta chains were read from a single sample in a study of blood T cell repertoires in COVID-19. The assay was immunoSEQ multiplex PCR, and TCRdb's table has in-frame clones only and misses some. Of 250,000 to 350,000 clones listed, around 88% were seen once; the top ten hold approximately 0.84%. The specimen was peripheral blood. Source of these receptors: a man aged 25 to 45 with acute or convalescent COVID-19. CDR3s include the opening cysteine and the closing phenylalanine or tryptophan. A D gene is named only where the DNA matches it firmly. Size tells how often a clone was seen (once, few, many) or the class of an expanded clone, and some rows leave it out.

J gene: TRBJ1-3
clone size: .
D gene: .
V gene: TRBV7-9
CDR3 protein: CASSLDALVGNTIYF
CDR3 DNA: TGTGCCAGCAGCTTAGACGCGTTAGTCGGAAACACCATATATTTT

J gene: TRBJ2-6
clone size: once
D gene: .
V gene: TRBV6-5
CDR3 protein: CASSSDRTSGANVLTF
CDR3 DNA: TGTGCCAGCAGTTCGGACAGAACCTCTGGGGCCAACGTCCTGACTTTC

J gene: TRBJ2-5
clone size: .
D gene: TRBD2
V gene: TRBV5-5
CDR3 protein: CASSLGGGAVLETQYF
CDR3 DNA: TGTGCCAGCAGCTTAGGCGGGGGGGCTGTTTTGGAGACCCAGTACTTC

J gene: TRBJ2-1
clone size: .
D gene: .
V gene: TRBV14
CDR3 protein: CASSPGLAPYNEQFF
CDR3 DNA: TGTGCCAGCAGCCCCGGGCTAGCCCCCTACAATGAGCAGTTCTTC

J gene: TRBJ1-1
clone size: .
D gene: .
V gene: TRBV5-1
CDR3 protein: CASSLDLDRNTEAFF
CDR3 DNA: TGCGCCAGCAGCTTGGATCTGGACAGGAACACTGAAGCTTTCTTT

J gene: TRBJ1-5
clone size: .
D gene: .
V gene: TRBV5-4
CDR3 protein: CASSPGVGQPQHF
CDR3 DNA: TGTGCCAGCAGCCCAGGGGTGGGACAGCCCCAGCATTTT

J gene: TRBJ1-6
clone size: .
D gene: .
V gene: TRBV10-1
CDR3 protein: CASTPHTWPPLHF
CDR3 DNA: TGCGCCAGCACCCCCCACACCTGGCCACCCCTCCACTTT

J gene: TRBJ2-3
clone size: .
D gene: .
V gene: TRBV2
CDR3 protein: CASSVYKSTDTQYF
CDR3 DNA: TGTGCCAGCAGTGTGTACAAATCCACAGATACGCAGTATTTT

J gene: TRBJ1-4
clone size: .
D gene: .
V gene: TRBV4-2
CDR3 protein: CASSQDGAGFNEKLFF
CDR3 DNA: TGTGCCAGCAGCCAAGATGGGGCAGGGTTCAATGAAAAACTGTTTTTT

J gene: TRBJ2-2
clone size: .
D gene: .
V gene: TRBV11-3
CDR3 protein: CASTDKGANTGELFF
CDR3 DNA: TGTGCCAGCACGGACAAGGGGGCGAACACCGGGGAGCTGTTTTTT

J gene: TRBJ1-5
clone size: .
D gene: TRBD1
V gene: TRBV28
CDR3 protein: CASRQGTGAGQPQHF
CDR3 DNA: TGTGCCAGCAGGCAGGGGACAGGGGCAGGGCAGCCCCAGCATTTT

J gene: TRBJ2-2
clone size: .
D gene: TRBD2
V gene: TRBV7-8
CDR3 protein: CASLTGIVLAGGAGELFF
CDR3 DNA: TGTGCCAGCCTCACAGGGATAGTGTTAGCGGGAGGGGCCGGGGAGCTGTTTTTT

J gene: TRBJ1-6
clone size: .
D gene: .
V gene: TRBV11-2
CDR3 protein: CASRSLRYNSPLHF
CDR3 DNA: TGTGCCAGCAGGTCCCTGCGTTATAATTCACCCCTCCACTTT

J gene: TRBJ2-1
clone size: .
D gene: TRBD1
V gene: TRBV27
CDR3 protein: CASLGQGYEQFF
CDR3 DNA: TGTGCCAGCCTCGGACAGGGCTATGAGCAGTTCTTC

J gene: TRBJ1-5
clone size: once
D gene: .
V gene: TRBV28
CDR3 protein: CASSLLNQPQHF
CDR3 DNA: TGTGCCAGCAGTTTATTAAATCAGCCCCAGCATTTT

J gene: TRBJ2-7
clone size: .
D gene: .
V gene: TRBV5-1
CDR3 protein: CASSSPPGNSYEQYF
CDR3 DNA: TGCGCCAGCAGCTCTCCTCCCGGGAACTCCTACGAGCAGTACTTC

J gene: TRBJ2-5
clone size: .
D gene: .
V gene: TRBV4-2
CDR3 protein: CASSTGEETQYF
CDR3 DNA: TGTGCCAGCAGCACCGGGGAAGAGACCCAGTACTTC

J gene: TRBJ1-6
clone size: once
D gene: .
V gene: TRBV6-5
CDR3 protein: CASSYEARHSPLHF
CDR3 DNA: TGTGCCAGCAGTTATGAGGCACGCCATTCACCCCTCCACTTT

J gene: TRBJ2-7
clone size: .
D gene: TRBD2
V gene: TRBV2
CDR3 protein: CASSAPRDYLREQYF
CDR3 DNA: TGTGCCAGCAGCGCTCCCCGGGACTACCTTCGGGAGCAGTACTTC

J gene: TRBJ2-1
clone size: .
D gene: .
V gene: TRBV2
CDR3 protein: CASSEDRPSYNEQFF
CDR3 DNA: TGTGCCAGCAGTGAAGACAGGCCGTCCTACAATGAGCAGTTCTTC

J gene: TRBJ1-3
clone size: .
D gene: .
V gene: TRBV4-1
CDR3 protein: CASSYGDSGNTIYF
CDR3 DNA: TGCGCCAGCAGCTACGGTGACTCTGGAAACACCATATATTTT

J gene: TRBJ2-3
clone size: .
D gene: .
V gene: TRBV11-3
CDR3 protein: CASSLRSGGSTDTQYF
CDR3 DNA: TGTGCCAGCAGCTTAAGATCTGGCGGGAGCACAGATACGCAGTATTTT

J gene: TRBJ1-1
clone size: .
D gene: .
V gene: TRBV18
CDR3 protein: CASSPPQGRNTEAFF
CDR3 DNA: TGTGCCAGCTCACCACCGCAGGGGAGGAACACTGAAGCTTTCTTT

J gene: TRBJ1-1
clone size: once
D gene: TRBD1
V gene: TRBV5-5
CDR3 protein: CASSLEGANTEAFF
CDR3 DNA: TGTGCCAGCAGCTTGGAGGGGGCGAACACTGAAGCTTTCTTT

J gene: TRBJ2-1
clone size: .
D gene: TRBD2
V gene: TRBV19
CDR3 protein: CASQGLAGGFNEQFF
CDR3 DNA: TGTGCCAGCCAAGGACTAGCGGGAGGATTCAATGAGCAGTTCTTC

J gene: TRBJ2-1
clone size: .
D gene: TRBD2
V gene: TRBV15
CDR3 protein: CATSGTSGNYEQFF
CDR3 DNA: TGTGCCACTTCCGGGACTAGCGGGAATTATGAGCAGTTCTTC

J gene: TRBJ2-5
clone size: .
D gene: TRBD2
V gene: TRBV15
CDR3 protein: CATSRGGGSGSFQETQYF
CDR3 DNA: TGTGCCACCAGCAGAGGGGGGGGTAGCGGGAGCTTCCAAGAGACCCAGTACTTC

J gene: TRBJ1-2
clone size: .
D gene: .
V gene: TRBV14
CDR3 protein: CASSQGINLGYTF
CDR3 DNA: TGTGCCAGCAGCCAAGGAATCAACTTGGGCTACACCTTC

J gene: TRBJ2-7
clone size: .
D gene: .
V gene: TRBV7-3
CDR3 protein: CASSLGLAGEQYF
CDR3 DNA: TGTGCCAGCAGCTTAGGGCTAGCAGGCGAGCAGTACTTC

J gene: TRBJ1-6
clone size: .
D gene: TRBD1
V gene: TRBV29-1
CDR3 protein: CSVGDRGRSPLHF
CDR3 DNA: TGCAGCGTTGGGGACAGGGGAAGATCACCCCTCCACTTT

J gene: TRBJ1-6
clone size: .
D gene: TRBD1
V gene: TRBV27
CDR3 protein: CASRTGTGDSPLHF
CDR3 DNA: TGTGCCAGCAGGACCGGGACAGGGGATTCACCCCTCCACTTT

J gene: TRBJ2-1
clone size: .
D gene: TRBD2
V gene: TRBV6-5
CDR3 protein: CASSKRGGEQFF
CDR3 DNA: TGTGCCAGCAGTAAACGGGGAGGGGAGCAGTTCTTC

J gene: TRBJ2-7
clone size: .
D gene: TRBD1
V gene: TRBV11-2
CDR3 protein: CASSPGTGGSVGSYEQYF
CDR3 DNA: TGTGCCAGCAGCCCCGGGACAGGGGGTTCAGTGGGAAGCTACGAGCAGTACTTC

J gene: TRBJ1-2
clone size: .
D gene: .
V gene: TRBV28
CDR3 protein: CASSLLRDYGYTF
CDR3 DNA: TGTGCCAGCAGTTTGCTCAGGGACTATGGCTACACCTTC

J gene: TRBJ2-1
clone size: .
D gene: .
V gene: TRBV7-2
CDR3 protein: CASSLVSWGRLREQFF
CDR3 DNA: TGTGCCAGCAGCTTAGTGTCTTGGGGTAGACTAAGGGAGCAGTTCTTC

J gene: TRBJ2-7
clone size: .
D gene: TRBD2
V gene: TRBV5-1
CDR3 protein: CASSFQLAGGVYEQYF
CDR3 DNA: TGCGCCAGCAGCTTTCAACTAGCGGGGGGAGTCTACGAGCAGTACTTC

J gene: TRBJ2-1
clone size: once
D gene: TRBD2
V gene: TRBV13
CDR3 protein: CASSLHTSGRGNEQFF
CDR3 DNA: TGTGCCAGCAGCCTTCATACTAGCGGGAGGGGCAATGAGCAGTTCTTC

J gene: TRBJ2-1
clone size: .
D gene: TRBD1
V gene: TRBV19
CDR3 protein: CASSSGQGTVGSYNEQFF
CDR3 DNA: TGTGCCAGTAGCTCGGGACAGGGTACAGTTGGGTCCTACAATGAGCAGTTCTTC

J gene: TRBJ1-1
clone size: .
D gene: .
V gene: TRBV3-1/TRBV3-2
CDR3 protein: CASSRRSGRSTEAFF
CDR3 DNA: TGTGCCAGCAGCCGGAGGTCCGGCCGGAGCACTGAAGCTTTCTTT

J gene: TRBJ2-1
clone size: .
D gene: .
V gene: TRBV5-1
CDR3 protein: CASSLYRGNNEQFF
CDR3 DNA: TGCGCCAGCAGCTTGTATCGCGGTAACAATGAGCAGTTCTTC

J gene: TRBJ1-4
clone size: .
D gene: .
V gene: TRBV12-3/TRBV12-4
CDR3 protein: CASSLYNEKLFF
CDR3 DNA: TGTGCCAGCAGTTTATATAATGAAAAACTGTTTTTT

J gene: TRBJ1-4
clone size: few
D gene: TRBD1
V gene: TRBV28
CDR3 protein: CASSLGQGWGEKLFF
CDR3 DNA: TGTGCCAGCAGTTTAGGACAGGGGTGGGGTGAAAAACTGTTTTTT

J gene: TRBJ2-1
clone size: .
D gene: TRBD2
V gene: TRBV7-6
CDR3 protein: CASSPWDYTGVGEQFF
CDR3 DNA: TGTGCCAGCAGCCCCTGGGACTACACTGGTGTGGGTGAGCAGTTCTTC

J gene: TRBJ1-1
clone size: .
D gene: TRBD1
V gene: TRBV6-6
CDR3 protein: CASSRQGARSTEAFF
CDR3 DNA: TGTGCCAGCAGTCGACAGGGGGCTAGGAGCACTGAAGCTTTCTTT

J gene: TRBJ1-1
clone size: few
D gene: .
V gene: TRBV14
CDR3 protein: CASSQEKGTGAFF
CDR3 DNA: TGTGCCAGCAGCCAAGAGAAGGGGACTGGAGCTTTCTTT

J gene: TRBJ2-7
clone size: few
D gene: TRBD1
V gene: TRBV19
CDR3 protein: CASETGQGVGEQYF
CDR3 DNA: TGTGCCAGTGAGACTGGACAGGGTGTGGGGGAGCAGTACTTC

J gene: TRBJ2-1
clone size: .
D gene: .
V gene: TRBV18
CDR3 protein: CASSPDSSVENEQFF
CDR3 DNA: TGTGCCAGCTCACCTGACTCTAGCGTCGAGAATGAGCAGTTCTTC

J gene: TRBJ2-1
clone size: .
D gene: TRBD2
V gene: TRBV4-1
CDR3 protein: CASTIAGGEYNEQFF
CDR3 DNA: TGCGCCAGCACCATAGCGGGGGGGGAATACAATGAGCAGTTCTTC

J gene: TRBJ2-2
clone size: once
D gene: TRBD1
V gene: TRBV11-3
CDR3 protein: CASSSITGGFTGELFF
CDR3 DNA: TGTGCCAGCAGCTCCATTACAGGGGGCTTCACCGGGGAGCTGTTTTTT

J gene: TRBJ1-5
clone size: .
D gene: .
V gene: TRBV21-1
CDR3 protein: CARELEVNQPQHF
CDR3 DNA: TGTGCCAGAGAACTAGAGGTGAATCAGCCCCAGCATTTT

J gene: TRBJ2-2
clone size: .
D gene: TRBD1
V gene: TRBV6-5
CDR3 protein: CASRKTGGFGGELFF
CDR3 DNA: TGTGCCAGCAGAAAGACAGGGGGCTTTGGCGGGGAGCTGTTTTTT

J gene: TRBJ1-6
clone size: .
D gene: TRBD1
V gene: TRBV9
CDR3 protein: CASSKTTGGFDSPLHF
CDR3 DNA: TGTGCCAGCAGCAAGACCACAGGGGGCTTCGATTCACCCCTCCACTTT